Listed below are T cell receptor beta chains from one sample, sequenced in a study of read filtering for tumor transcriptome and immune sequencing. TCRdb reprocessed the reads via MiXCR and lists one record per CDR3 protein. The table lists about 48,000 distinct CDR3 sequences, approximately 19% of them singletons. The sequenced material came from a population of CD138-negative cells sorted from bone marrow. All receptors come from a donor older than 35 with multiple myeloma. The CDR3 runs from the conserved cysteine through the conserved F or W. A D gene is named only where the DNA matches it firmly. Only some rows state a clone size, as once, few, many or a class for expanded clones.

size | length | J | D | V | DNA | CDR3
many | 16 | TRBJ2-5 | NA | TRBV20-1 | TGCAGTGCTCAAGTATTCAGATCGACGTTAAGCGGGACCCAGTACTTC | CSAQVFRSTLSGTQYF
many | 11 | TRBJ2-3 | NA | TRBV20-1 | TGCAGTGCTAGTAGTCGGGATACGCAGTATTTT | CSASSRDTQYF
few | 15 | TRBJ2-1 | NA | TRBV11-2 | TGTGCCAGCAGCTTAGTGCGGGGCCCCTACAATGAGCAGTTCTTC | CASSLVRGPYNEQFF
NA | 13 | TRBJ1-1 | NA | TRBV10-2 | TGCGCCAGCGTCGGTTCTGGGAACACTGAAGCTTTCTTT | CASVGSGNTEAFF
many | 11 | TRBJ2-3 | NA | TRBV29-1 | TGCAGCGTTGCGGTCTCAGATACGCAGTATTTT | CSVAVSDTQYF
NA | 15 | TRBJ1-6 | NA | TRBV20-1 | TGCAGTGCTAGAGACCTGTCGGACTATAATTCACCCCACCACTTT | CSARDLSDYNSPHHF
many | 17 | TRBJ2-3 | TRBD2 | TRBV20-1 | TGCAGTGCTAGAGGGGGGCTAGCGGGTGGATTCGCAGATACGCAGTATTTT | CSARGGLAGGFADTQYF
many | 15 | TRBJ2-5 | NA | TRBV7-2 | TGTGCCAGCAGCTTAGTTGACGGAGTCCAAGAGACCCAGTACTTC | CASSLVDGVQETQYF
few | 17 | TRBJ2-1 | TRBD2 | TRBV7-9 | TGTGCCAGCAGTCGAACTAGCGGGAGGGCCTTGAGTAATGAGCAGTTCTTC | CASSRTSGRALSNEQFF
many | 15 | TRBJ2-1 | TRBD2 | TRBV12-3/TRBV12-4 | TGTGCCAGCACCAATAGCGGGAGGTTCTACGATGAGCAGTTCTTC | CASTNSGRFYDEQFF
few | 16 | TRBJ2-1 | TRBD2 | TRBV27 | TGTGCCAGCAGTCCTCGAGGAGCGGGATTATGGAATGAGCAGTTCTTC | CASSPRGAGLWNEQFF
many | 16 | TRBJ2-5 | TRBD2 | TRBV10-2 | TGCGCCAGCAGAGCCACTAGCGGGAGTGTCCAAGAGACCCAGTACTTC | CASRATSGSVQETQYF
many | 15 | TRBJ2-1 | TRBD1 | TRBV5-1 | TGCGCCAGCAGCACTCGACAGGGGATTACGGATGAGCAGTTCTTC | CASSTRQGITDEQFF
NA | 17 | TRBJ1-1 | TRBD1 | TRBV30 | TGTGCCTGGAAGGAGGGACAGGCCGATACGATGAACACTGAAGCTTTCTTT | CAWKEGQADTMNTEAFF
NA | 13 | TRBJ2-1 | NA | TRBV6-6 | TGTGCCAGCAGGTCCAGTGGGTACAATGAGCAGTTCTTC | CASRSSGYNEQFF
many | 14 | TRBJ2-3 | NA | TRBV7-8 | TGTGCCAGCAGCTTGGGGAAATTCACAGATACGCAGTATTTT | CASSLGKFTDTQYF
many | 16 | TRBJ2-1 | NA | TRBV5-1 | TGCGCCAGCAGCTTGATGGCCGGGAGCTCCTACAATGAGCAGTTCTTC | CASSLMAGSSYNEQFF
many | 17 | TRBJ2-2 | NA | TRBV5-1 | TGCGCCAGCAGCTTACCCCAGGGGTTCGCCGACACCGGGGAGCTGTTTTTT | CASSLPQGFADTGELFF
many | 16 | TRBJ2-7 | NA | TRBV2 | TGTGCCAGCAGGCCCGAAATTTTGGGACACACCTACGAGCAGTACTTC | CASRPEILGHTYEQYF
many | 12 | TRBJ1-5 | TRBD1 | TRBV29-1 | TGCAGCGTGAGACAGGGGGATCAGCCCCAGCATTTT | CSVRQGDQPQHF
many | 14 | TRBJ1-1 | TRBD1 | TRBV12-3/TRBV12-4 | TGTGCCAGCAGCACAGGGGGGATGAACACTGAAGCTTTCTTT | CASSTGGMNTEAFF
many | 16 | TRBJ2-3 | TRBD2 | TRBV5-1 | TGCGCCAGCAGTCCCGGGCGGGAGGGCTTCTCAGATACGCAGTATTTT | CASSPGREGFSDTQYF
NA | 15 | TRBJ2-1 | NA | TRBV5-1 | TGCGCCAGCAGCTTGCACCACGGCTCCTACAAAGAGCAGTTCTTC | CASSLHHGSYKEQFF
many | 15 | TRBJ2-5 | TRBD1 | TRBV20-1 | TGCAGTGCTAGAGATTCGGGGACAGGCCAAGAGACCCAGTACTTC | CSARDSGTGQETQYF
many | 14 | TRBJ2-1 | TRBD2 | TRBV29-1 | TGCAGCGTTGAAGTAGCGGGGGCCTACAATGAGCAGTTCTTC | CSVEVAGAYNEQFF
many | 15 | TRBJ2-3 | TRBD2 | TRBV13 | TGTGCCAGCAGCCGTACGGCGGGAGGAAGAGATACGCAGTATTTT | CASSRTAGGRDTQYF
many | 16 | TRBJ2-1 | TRBD2 | TRBV28 | TGTGCCAGCAGTGTTAGCGGGAGGGCCGCTAACAATGAGCAGTTCTTC | CASSVSGRAANNEQFF
many | 14 | TRBJ2-7 | TRBD1 | TRBV2 | TGTGCCATCAAACACCGGACAGGGGACCACGAGCAGTACTTC | CAIKHRTGDHEQYF
many | 16 | TRBJ1-5 | TRBD1 | TRBV7-9 | TGTGCCAGCAGCTTATCGGGACAGGGAATGGGTCAGCCCCAGCATTTT | CASSLSGQGMGQPQHF
many | 13 | TRBJ2-5 | TRBD2 | TRBV5-4 | TGTGCCAGCCGAAGACTAGCGGAAGAGACCCAGTACTTC | CASRRLAEETQYF
many | 15 | TRBJ2-1 | TRBD2 | TRBV12-3/TRBV12-4 | TGTGCCAGCAGTTTGTCGGGAGGGCCGTACAATGAGCAGTTCTTC | CASSLSGGPYNEQFF
NA | 15 | TRBJ2-3 | NA | TRBV19 | TGTGCCAGTAGTTATGTACTGTCCAAGGCAGATACGCAGTATTTT | CASSYVLSKADTQYF
many | 16 | TRBJ2-1 | NA | TRBV15 | TGTGCCACCAGCAGAGATAGGGTCCCGGTCTACAATGAGCAGTTCTTC | CATSRDRVPVYNEQFF
many | 14 | TRBJ1-2 | NA | TRBV2 | TGTGCCAGCAGCTCCGGGACACCTGCTTATGGCTACACCTTC | CASSSGTPAYGYTF
many | 13 | TRBJ2-1 | NA | TRBV7-2 | TGTGCCAGCACTTGGGGAGACCGTAATGAGCAGTTCTTC | CASTWGDRNEQFF
many | 15 | TRBJ2-3 | TRBD1 | TRBV29-1 | TGCAGCGTTGAAGATAGTCGGACAGGGAAGGATACGCAGTATTTT | CSVEDSRTGKDTQYF
many | 15 | TRBJ2-3 | TRBD2 | TRBV7-6 | TGTGCCAGCAGCTTAATGGCGGGAGGCGGAGATACGCAGTATTTT | CASSLMAGGGDTQYF
many | 12 | TRBJ2-7 | NA | TRBV2 | TGTGCCAGCCAGTCGGGAACATACGAGCAGTACTTC | CASQSGTYEQYF
many | 16 | TRBJ1-5 | NA | TRBV20-1 | TGCAGTGCTAGTCCCCGACACGGGAGTAGCAATCAGCCCCAGCATTTT | CSASPRHGSSNQPQHF
NA | 14 | TRBJ2-1 | TRBD1 | TRBV12-3/TRBV12-4 | TGTGCCATCAGCCCGGGACAGGGGCTGAATGAGCAGTTCTTC | CAISPGQGLNEQFF
many | 14 | TRBJ2-7 | NA | TRBV6-6 | TGTGCCAGCAGTATACCGGGATCCGGGATCGAGCAGTACTTC | CASSIPGSGIEQYF
many | 15 | TRBJ2-2 | TRBD2 | TRBV12-3/TRBV12-4 | TGTGCCAGTAGGGCTAGCGGGTTAAACACCGGGGAGCTGTTTTTT | CASRASGLNTGELFF
NA | 15 | TRBJ2-6 | NA | TRBV5-1 | TGCTCCGGCAGCACTCAGGGCTCTGGGGCCAACGTCCTGACTTTC | CSGSTQGSGANVLTF
once | 14 | TRBJ2-1 | NA | TRBV7-9 | TGTGCCAGCAGCTATAAGGACTTCCACAATGAGCAGTTCTTC | CASSYKDFHNEQFF
many | 15 | TRBJ2-1 | TRBD2 | TRBV5-1 | TGCGCCAGCAGCTTGGCGGGACTAGCAGGGAATGAGCAGTTCTTC | CASSLAGLAGNEQFF
many | 15 | TRBJ2-1 | NA | TRBV18 | TGTGCCAGCTCAACCGGGCCCAGTATTAGAGCTGAGCAGTTCTTC | CASSTGPSIRAEQFF
many | 15 | TRBJ2-1 | TRBD2 | TRBV19 | TGTGCCAGTAGTCAGCCACTAGCGGGTCGGAATGAGCAGTTCTTC | CASSQPLAGRNEQFF
NA | 16 | TRBJ1-5 | TRBD1 | TRBV6-6 | TGTGCCAGCAGTTACATCCAGGGGGTCCACAATCAGCCCCAGCATTTT | CASSYIQGVHNQPQHF
NA | 13 | TRBJ1-5 | NA | TRBV7-2 | TGTGCCAGCAGCCCTGCGGTCAATCAGCCCCAGCATTTT | CASSPAVNQPQHF
many | 11 | TRBJ2-5 | NA | TRBV7-8 | TGTGCCAGCAGCTTAATTGGGACCCAGTACTTC | CASSLIGTQYF
NA | 14 | TRBJ1-1 | TRBD1 | TRBV7-2 | TGTGCCAGCAGCTCCGGACAGGAGAACTCTGAAGCTATCTTT | CASSSGQENSEAIF
many | 15 | TRBJ1-5 | NA | TRBV10-2 | TGCGCCAGCAGTGAGGGGAGGGGTGGCAATCAGCCCCAGCATTTT | CASSEGRGGNQPQHF
NA | 16 | TRBJ2-1 | NA | TRBV11-2 | TGTGCCAGCAGCTCCCCCCGTCGCGCCTCCTACAATGAGCAGTTCTTC | CASSSPRRASYNEQFF